This TCR beta chain was obtained from a study of cytomegalovirus exposure and HLA in healthy donors. Findings and caveats of the study: Investigators reported over 150 TCR beta chains as tied to cytomegalovirus.

Profiling relied on immunoSEQ multiplex PCR, and the TCRdb table lists in-frame clones only, not all of them. Of roughly 120,000 clones in the sample, around 88% were seen once. The germline V and J ends were trimmed by 5 bases and 1 base, with 9 bases remaining between them. Per the germline V gene, CDR1 is SGHVS and CDR2 is FNYEAQ. The CDR3 contains 14 residues. A word on this clone: Its target is not known.

The sample taken for sequencing was PBMCs. J is TRBJ1-3 and V is TRBV7-6; D is ambiguous. The source is a man in his late teens or twenties in good health and CMV-seronegative. DNA of the CDR3: TGTGCCAGCAGCCCGGGGAGTTCTGGAAACACCATATATTTT. It translates to CASSPGSSGNTIYF.